This TCR beta chain was captured by sequencing in a study of blood T cell repertoires in COVID-19. About the research overall: The United States, Italy and Spain supplied acute and convalescent COVID-19 samples. The analysed material was cDNA or gDNA that came from T cells, B-cell-depleted T cells, or PBMCs.

In the original analysis: Nucleated cell number was recorded as an estimate derived from reference gene primer amplification. Some clones are missing from TCRdb's copy, which holds only in-frame ones; the method was immunoSEQ multiplex PCR. From that table come the V and J calls and clone size; the DNA was used to work out D and trimming. The table includes under 150,000 clones, 70% to 90% detected once. This clone was seen only a few times. The TCR was taken from a woman aged 45-59 years with acute or convalescent COVID-19. The sequenced sample was peripheral blood.

The CDR3 here is CASSLVNTLRNTIYF. In DNA form, the CDR3 reads TGTGCCAGCAGTTTGGTCAATACACTAAGAAACACCATATATTTT. This chain links TRBV28 with TRBJ1-3, with unresolved D. CDR1 MDHEN and CDR2 SYDVKM come from the germline V gene. Trimming took off 3 bases at V and 5 bases at J, with 14 bases between the two ends. The CDR3 spans 15 residues.